This is a list of T cell receptor beta chains from one sample in a study of blood T cells in healthy people across ages. TCRdb re-called the 5' RACE reads through MiXCR, storing one row per CDR3 protein. The sample lists 1,100,000 or so distinct CDR3 sequences, 40% to 55% occurring once. The sequenced material came from blood. The receptors here all came from a woman aged 55-70 years in good health. The CDR3 runs from the conserved cysteine through the conserved F or W. A D gene is named only where the DNA matches it firmly. Some rows mark clone size as missing; the rest say once, few, many or name a class of expanded clone.

d_gene	abundance	v_gene	j_gene	CDR3nt	CDR3aa
-	-	TRBV9	TRBJ2-1	TGTGCCAGCAGCGTAGCTTCGAATGAGCAGTTCTTC	CASSVASNEQFF
-	-	TRBV6-1	TRBJ2-5	TGTGCCAGCAGTGTGGAGGGCCCAGAGACCCAGTACTTC	CASSVEGPETQYF
-	-	TRBV12-3/TRBV12-4	TRBJ2-3	TGTGCCAGCAGTTTAGGGACAGAAGGTACGCAGTATTTT	CASSLGTEGTQYF
-	-	TRBV9	TRBJ2-1	TGTGTCAGCAGCGTATACGGGAGTGGGGACAATGAGCAGTTCTTC	CVSSVYGSGDNEQFF
-	few	TRBV2	TRBJ2-7	TGTGCCAGCCGGGACACGTTGATTCACGAGCAGTACTTC	CASRDTLIHEQYF
TRBD2	-	TRBV20-1	TRBJ2-1	TGCAGTGCTAGAGATCCGGCGCTAGCGGGAGGCAATGAGCAGTTCTTC	CSARDPALAGGNEQFF
-	few	TRBV20-1	TRBJ2-5	TGCAGTGCTAGAGATCCCCGGGGCGGAGAGACCCAGTACTTC	CSARDPRGGETQYF
TRBD2	-	TRBV29-1	TRBJ2-1	TGCAGCGTCGAGGGACTAGCCTCCTACAATGAGCAGTTCTTC	CSVEGLASYNEQFF
TRBD2	-	TRBV2	TRBJ2-1	TGTGCCAGCAGATCGACTAGCGGGAGCAATGAGCAGTTCTTC	CASRSTSGSNEQFF
-	-	TRBV13	TRBJ2-3	TGTGCCAGCAGCCATAGGACTCAAGCCACAGATACGCAGTATTTT	CASSHRTQATDTQYF
-	-	TRBV12-3/TRBV12-4	TRBJ2-3	TGTGCCAGCAGCCCTAGCCCAGGACAGAGCACAGATACGCGGTATTTT	CASSPSPGQSTDTRYF
-	-	TRBV12-3/TRBV12-4	TRBJ2-6	TGTGCCAGCAGCGTGGGAAGGGCCAACGTCCTGACTTTC	CASSVGRANVLTF
-	few	TRBV6-6	TRBJ2-7	TGTGCCAGCAGCCACGGCCAGATGAACGAGCAGTACTTC	CASSHGQMNEQYF
-	many	TRBV6-5	TRBJ2-7	TGTGCCAGCAGTTACTCCCGGGTCTCCTACGAGCAGTACTTC	CASSYSRVSYEQYF
-	many	TRBV7-2	TRBJ2-3	TGTGCCAGCAGCTACGTAAGTGGAGCGCGCACAGATACGCAGTATTTT	CASSYVSGARTDTQYF
-	once	TRBV5-1	TRBJ1-1	TGCGCCAGCAGCGGAAACTCGGGGAGCAACACTGAAGCTTTCTTT	CASSGNSGSNTEAFF
-	few	TRBV11-2	TRBJ2-5	TGTGCCAGCAGCTTAGACGGTTCTGCTGGAGAGCAGTACTTC	CASSLDGSAGEQYF
-	-	TRBV29-1	TRBJ2-5	TGCAGCGTTGGACCCGACACCCCCCGGGAGACCCAGTACTTC	CSVGPDTPRETQYF
TRBD1	-	TRBV9	TRBJ2-1	TGTGCCAGCAGCTTAAGGGGGACAGGGAGTGAGCAGTTCTTC	CASSLRGTGSEQFF
-	-	TRBV10-3	TRBJ2-5	TGTGCCATCAAAACAGACCAAGAGACCCAGTACTTC	CAIKTDQETQYF